This TCR beta chain emerged from a study of cytomegalovirus exposure and HLA in healthy donors. Study findings and constraints: In a later analysis, several top co-occurrence clusters appeared linked to parvovirus B19, influenza, CMV and Epstein-Barr virus. With DRB1 most and HLA-C fewest, TCR association rates differed between HLA loci in a later analysis.

Healthy people donating bone marrow made up the donors. As concerns this clone: The target antigen is unknown.

The PCR employed 60 Vbeta primers together with 13 Jbeta primers. The protocol was immunoSEQ multiplex PCR, while the TCRdb copy is restricted to in-frame clones and leaves out a portion. Here the sample spans some 90,000 clones, 60% to 80% being singletons. The source of this sequence is a boy under 18 in good health and CMV-seronegative. Sequenced input: PBMCs.

The CDR3 is CASSPDKDNQPQHF. In DNA form, the CDR3 reads TGTGCCAGCAGCCCGGACAAGGACAATCAGCCCCAGCATTTT. The rearrangement joins TRBV7-9 to TRBJ1-5, with D possibly matching TRBD1 (5 bases). Trimming cost V 5 bases and J 3 bases, with 11 bases left between them. Germline V gene data show CDR1 as SEHNR and CDR2 as FQNEAQ (reference sequence). The CDR3 has 14 residues. The whole variable domain, remainder taken from reference TRBV7-9 and TRBJ1-5, is DTGVSQNPRHKITKRGQNVTFRCDPISEHNRLYWYRQTLGQGPEFLTYFQNEAQLEKSRLLSDRFSAERPKGSFSTLEIQRTEQGDSAMYLCASSPDKDNQPQHFGDGTRLSIL.